This TCR beta chain was sequenced for a study of cytomegalovirus exposure and HLA in healthy donors. Study-wide background: An analysis done earlier identified about 120 million unique TCR beta sequences from about 179 million T cells. About 85 million unique TCRs from HLA-typed donors were held in an early release of data.

Amplification used 60 Vbeta primers and 13 Jbeta primers. Profiled with immunoSEQ multiplex PCR; TCRdb holds only in-frame clones, not every one. The table records fewer than 150,000 clones, more than 70% of them present only once. The germline V and J ends were trimmed by 5 bases and 3 bases, with 10 bases remaining between them. From germline, CDR1 is SGHTA and CDR2 FQGTGA. The CDR3 is 13 amino acids. Findings of the study overall: As was reported, the classifier diagnosed cytomegalovirus status with high specificity and sensitivity.

Regarding this clone: Its cognate antigen is unknown. Other DNA sequences in the sample encode the same CDR3.

The sequenced material came from PBMCs. The chain combines TRBV7-3 with TRBJ1-1, with a tentative D call TRBD1 (6 bases). The TCR originated in a man in his thirties or forties in good health and CMV-seronegative. The CDR3 reads CASSPGVDTEAFF. For the CDR3, the DNA is TGTGCCAGCAGCCCAGGGGTTGACACTGAAGCTTTCTTT.